The present T cell receptor beta chain was sequenced within a study of early T cells in non-severe SARS-CoV-2 infection (dated by TCRdb to the early 2020s). About the investigation overall: Because TCR sequencing was done on bulk RNA from unsorted whole blood, the alpha and beta chains could not be paired.

Beyond this particular receptor, the publication reports: VDJdb matching was skewed toward anti-spike CD8 responses, so virus-specific expansions were likely underestimated and private and CD4 specificities were missed.

This was a case-control study nested in a cohort of healthcare workers in London, UK, who had nasopharyngeal swab PCR tests and blood samples taken every week. Healthcare workers were enrolled in the week of the UK lockdown, from 23 to 31 March 2020, and were followed every week for up to roughly 15 weeks. Library prep was done by 5' RACE. Instrument on record: NextSeq 500. The TCR library protocol attached unique molecular identifiers to individual cDNA molecules to correct for sequencing error and PCR bias. TCR alpha and beta chains were both sequenced, and the abundances of alpha and beta sequences in each sample were closely correlated with each other. The source study handled its data this way. Decombinator V4 was used to annotate the V gene, J gene and CDR3 of the TCR sequences. TCRs were defined as expanded if a significant change between any two time points was detected under a Poisson model with p below 0.0001. TCR abundances were normalised to the total number of TCRs sequenced per sample and were expressed as counts per million. A search of VDJdb, accessed on 1 November 2021, was run for TCRs annotated to CMV, EBV and SARS-CoV-2, with TCRs annotated for multiple antigens excluded. TCRdb reprocessed the public reads (quality trimming at Q25 with fastp, clone calling with MiXCR) and kept in-frame beta chains. Entries are consolidated by CDR3 protein sequence, retaining the most common genes and DNA. The V and J calls reflect TCRdb's pipeline rather than the authors' work. The sample includes about 31,000 distinct CDR3 sequences, with under 7% observed a single time. Over 20% of the sample goes to the ten largest clones.

This clonotype was recorded at least ten times. The antigen it recognizes is unknown. No per-base quality is available; no much larger clone lies one base away. The clonotype was recovered from an adult who was a healthcare worker with PCR-confirmed SARS-CoV-2 infection or an uninfected control (not recorded which). The specimen was whole blood.

The nucleotides read TGTGCCAGCTCCCAGGGGAGCTCTGGGGCCAACGTCCTGACTTTC. It specifies CASSQGSSGANVLTF. The rearranged chain carries TRBV11-2 and TRBJ2-6, with a tentative D gene TRBD1 over 6 matching bases. The germline V gene supplies CDR1 SGHAT and CDR2 FQNNGV. The germline ends are 11 bases apart after V is trimmed by 8 bases and J by 0 bases. The CDR3 contains 15 residues, cysteine and phenylalanine counted. Only the CDR3 part of the read is kept: 45 bases, read in frame from the first base.